One and the same sample provided the 4 T cell receptor beta chains below, sequenced in a study of blood T cell repertoires in COVID-19. Some clones are missing from TCRdb's copy, which holds only in-frame ones; the method was immunoSEQ multiplex PCR. Of approximately 360,000 clones in the sample, about four fifths were seen once. Sample: PBMCs or T cells enriched from blood (not recorded which). The receptors stem from a woman between 50 and 59 years old who had recovered from COVID-19.

J is TRBJ1-1 and V is TRBV5-4; D is unclear. CDR1 is SGHNT, CDR2 YYREEE, per germline (reference sequence). V dropped 0 bases and J dropped 6 bases, with 15 bases sitting between them. There are 15 residues in the CDR3. The CDR3 protein is CASSLGSISVSEAFF. CDR3 DNA: TGTGCCAGCAGCTTGGGTTCGATATCGGTTTCTGAAGCTTTCTTT.

A single count supports this clone. The chain has TRBV7-2 and TRBJ1-1, with 7 bases aligning to TRBD1. This CDR3 is 13 amino acids long. The V gene end was trimmed by 3 bases and the J gene end by 4 bases; junction bases not matched to a gene: 2. CDR1 and CDR2 from the germline V gene are SGHTA and FQGNSA. As DNA, the CDR3 is TGTGCCAGCAGCTTGACAGGGCCCACTGAAGCTTTCTTT. This encodes CASSLTGPTEAFF.

This clone was observed a handful of times. This sequence joins TRBV5-1 and TRBJ1-1; no reliable D call. Germline V gives CDR1 SGHRS, CDR2 YFSETQ. The length of the CDR3 is 15 residues. Between the trimmed V and J ends, which lost 0 bases and 1 base, there was a span of 10 bases. The CDR3 loop reads CASSLDATWNTEAFF. CDR3 coding DNA: TGCGCCAGCAGCTTGGACGCGACATGGAACACTGAAGCTTTCTTT.

This clone appeared once. This chain links TRBV19 with TRBJ2-3; 13 nucleotides align to TRBD2. With V trimmed by 5 bases and J by 0 bases, 5 bases remained unmatched. The CDR3 loop spans 17 amino acids. In germline, CDR1 is LNHDA, CDR2 SQIVND (reference sequence). CDR3: CASSPGLAGRSTDTQYF. CDR3 nucleotide sequence: TGTGCCAGTAGTCCGGGACTAGCGGGACGTAGCACAGATACGCAGTATTTT.